The rows below give T cell receptor beta chains drawn from one sample of a study of shared clonotypes between healthy human individuals. The method was immunoSEQ multiplex PCR; TCRdb's version includes in-frame clones alone and lacks a portion of them. The sample consists of about 560,000 clones, around 77% of them appearing once. The sample was PBMCs. These receptors were taken from a woman between 35 and 50 years old in good health. Some clones in this sample may be carry-over from other donors' samples. CDR3s include the opening cysteine and the closing phenylalanine or tryptophan. A D gene is named only where the DNA matches it firmly. Clone size is stated in some rows and not others, as once, few, many or a class when expanded.

clone_size j_call v_call d_call cdr3_aa cdr3_nt
- TRBJ1-2 TRBV6-6 - CASSPQIFYGYTF TGTGCCAGCAGTCCCCAAATTTTTTATGGCTACACCTTC
few TRBJ2-7 TRBV6-6 - CASSLNGEQYF TGTGCCAGCAGTTTGAATGGGGAGCAGTACTTC
- TRBJ2-7 TRBV18 TRBD1 CASSPTGVVSEQYF TGTGCCAGCTCACCGACAGGGGTGGTGAGCGAGCAGTACTTC
many TRBJ1-5 TRBV7-2 - CASSLAGGYSNQPQHF TGTGCCAGCAGCTTAGCAGGCGGTTATAGCAATCAGCCCCAGCATTTT
- TRBJ2-2 TRBV7-2 - CASSPTRIGELFF TGTGCCAGCAGCCCTACTAGGATCGGGGAGCTGTTTTTT
- TRBJ2-1 TRBV1 - CTSSLLLAGGPNEQFF TGCACCAGCAGCCTCCTACTAGCGGGAGGTCCCAATGAGCAGTTCTTC
- TRBJ2-1 TRBV18 TRBD1 CASSPTTGTGGNNEQFF TGTGCCAGCTCACCCACAACCGGGACAGGGGGTAACAATGAGCAGTTCTTC
- TRBJ2-3 TRBV4-2 TRBD2 CASSPRTSGTIDTQYF TGTGCCAGCAGCCCACGGACTAGCGGGACTATAGATACGCAGTATTTT
once TRBJ2-7 TRBV4-1 - CASSLRIGGDSYEQYF TGCGCCAGCAGCCTACGGATAGGCGGGGACTCCTACGAGCAGTACTTC
- TRBJ2-7 TRBV5-6 - CASSLLARSSYEQYF TGTGCCAGCAGCTTGTTAGCAAGGAGCTCCTACGAGCAGTACTTC
- TRBJ2-2 TRBV5-4 TRBD2 CATGGPDGELFF TGTGCTACGGGAGGGCCCGACGGGGAGCTGTTTTTT
- TRBJ2-1 TRBV10-3 TRBD2 CAIMPSGGYNEQFF TGTGCCATCATGCCTAGCGGGGGTTACAATGAGCAGTTCTTC
- TRBJ2-3 TRBV18 TRBD1 CASSSGGPTDTQYF TGTGCCAGCTCTTCAGGGGGCCCCACAGATACGCAGTATTTT
- TRBJ1-1 TRBV7-9 - CASSADTGSEAFF TGTGCCAGCAGCGCCGACACCGGCTCTGAAGCTTTCTTT
- TRBJ2-7 TRBV30 - CAWSVFRLEQYF TGTGCCTGGAGTGTGTTTCGTTTGGAGCAGTACTTC
- TRBJ2-1 TRBV7-3 - CASSPSYSSYNEQFF TGTGCCAGCAGCCCTAGCTATTCCTCCTACAATGAGCAGTTCTTC
- TRBJ2-5 TRBV11-2 - CASSFRGETQYF TGTGCCAGCAGCTTCAGGGGAGAGACCCAGTACTTC
- TRBJ2-5 TRBV4-1 - CASSQDPGVGETQYF TGCGCCAGCAGCCAAGACCCAGGGGTGGGCGAGACCCAGTACTTC
- TRBJ2-1 TRBV19 - CASRAAGRGRNEQFF TGTGCCAGTAGGGCCGCTGGCAGGGGGAGGAATGAGCAGTTCTTC
- TRBJ2-1 TRBV9 TRBD2 CASSVRPPIGLAENKDPYNEQFF TGTGCCAGCAGCGTTCGCCCACCCATTGGACTAGCGGAAAACAAAGACCCCTACAATGAGCAGTTCTTC
few TRBJ1-3 TRBV30 - CAWSVNKAGNTIYF TGTGCCTGGAGTGTAAACAAGGCTGGAAACACCATATATTTT
- TRBJ2-5 TRBV19 - CASSNGPGPETQYF TGTGCCAGTAGTAACGGACCCGGGCCAGAGACCCAGTACTTC
- TRBJ1-5 TRBV29-1 TRBD1 CSVGQTNQPQHF TGCAGCGTGGGACAGACCAATCAGCCCCAGCATTTT
- TRBJ2-1 TRBV7-9 TRBD2 CATTSRVSGRHNEQFF TGTGCCACCACTTCCCGGGTTAGCGGGAGACACAATGAGCAGTTCTTC
- TRBJ2-7 TRBV30 - CAWSASSITYEQYF TGTGCCTGGAGTGCCTCCAGTATCACCTACGAGCAGTACTTC
- TRBJ1-1 TRBV30 - CAWRSQQGEAFF TGTGCCTGGAGATCCCAACAGGGTGAAGCTTTCTTT